This TCR beta chain was sequenced in a study of beta chain features in type 1 diabetes. Study information: Cell yields, age and gender were similar between patients and healthy donors.

Of the isolated RNA, all was reverse transcribed, and so the sequenced material was expressed TCRB transcripts. The repertoire was sequenced with immunoSEQ multiplex PCR; TCRdb's copy has only in-frame clones and lacks some. This repertoire shows about 230,000 clones, 15% to 20% found once; its top ten account for about 0.092%. Germline-derived CDR1 and CDR2 are MDHEN and SYDVKM. V was pared by 3 bases and J by 2 bases, with 2 bases between. The CDR3 is 12 residues long. General study points: Type 1 diabetes patients had TCRB CDR3s that were shorter (moderately but significantly so) in all four CD4+ subsets. Among patients, naive, central memory and Treg TCRB repertoires appeared more similar than among healthy donors. Lower insertion and higher deletion counts appeared at VDJ junctions in type 1 diabetes patients.

Worth noting for this clone: Its target is unknown.

The receptor's source is a young man with type 1 diabetes. The V gene is TRBV28, the J gene TRBJ2-1, with D unclear. The sample consisted of naive CD4+ T cells from blood. The chain's CDR3 is CASSFPYNEQFF. CDR3 sequence (DNA): TGTGCCAGCAGTTTCCCCTACAATGAGCAGTTCTTC.